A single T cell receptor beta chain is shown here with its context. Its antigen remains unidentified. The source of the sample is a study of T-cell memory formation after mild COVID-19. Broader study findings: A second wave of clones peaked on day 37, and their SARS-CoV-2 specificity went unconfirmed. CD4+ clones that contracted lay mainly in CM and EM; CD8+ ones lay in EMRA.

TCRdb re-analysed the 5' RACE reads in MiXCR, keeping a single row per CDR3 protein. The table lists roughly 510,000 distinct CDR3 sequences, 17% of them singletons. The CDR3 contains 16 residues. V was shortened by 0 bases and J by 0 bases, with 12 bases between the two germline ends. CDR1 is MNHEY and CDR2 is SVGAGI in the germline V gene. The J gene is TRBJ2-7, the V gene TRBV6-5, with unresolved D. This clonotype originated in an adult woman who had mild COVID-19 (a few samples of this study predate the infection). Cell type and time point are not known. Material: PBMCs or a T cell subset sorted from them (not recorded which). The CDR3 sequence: CASSYSGSRSSYEQYF. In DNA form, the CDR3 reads TGTGCCAGCAGTTACTCTGGCTCAAGGAGCTCCTACGAGCAGTACTTC.